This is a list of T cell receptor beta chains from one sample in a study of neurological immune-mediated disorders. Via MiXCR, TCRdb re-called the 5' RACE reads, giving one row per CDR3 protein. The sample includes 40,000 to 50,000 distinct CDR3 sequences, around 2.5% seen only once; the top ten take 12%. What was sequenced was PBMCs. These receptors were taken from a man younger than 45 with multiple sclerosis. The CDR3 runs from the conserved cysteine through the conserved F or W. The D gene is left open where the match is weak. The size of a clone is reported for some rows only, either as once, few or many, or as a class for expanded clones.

cdr3_nt: TGTGCCAGCAGCCACTCGACAGGGGGCTTAGAAGCTTTCTTT
cdr3_aa: CASSHSTGGLEAFF
j_call: TRBJ1-1
d_call: TRBD1
v_call: TRBV7-9
clone_size: many

cdr3_nt: TGTGCCAGCAGCGCGGACAGGGTCCCCTCCTACGAGCAGTACTTC
cdr3_aa: CASSADRVPSYEQYF
j_call: TRBJ2-7
d_call: TRBD1
v_call: TRBV7-9
clone_size: many

cdr3_nt: TGTGCCAGCAGGGCCGAGCAGTTCTTC
cdr3_aa: CASRAEQFF
j_call: TRBJ2-1
d_call: NA
v_call: TRBV2
clone_size: many

cdr3_nt: TGTGCCAGCAGCGTTACTAGCGGGGGGGCAGATACGCAGTATTTT
cdr3_aa: CASSVTSGGADTQYF
j_call: TRBJ2-3
d_call: TRBD2
v_call: TRBV3-1
clone_size: many

cdr3_nt: TGTGCCAGCAGCCCGAAGGGCAGGGCGACATTTTTTCAGCCCCAGCATTTT
cdr3_aa: CASSPKGRATFFQPQHF
j_call: TRBJ1-5
d_call: NA
v_call: TRBV21-1
clone_size: many

cdr3_nt: TGTGCCAGCAGCTCCGACGGTTACACTGAAGCTTTCTTT
cdr3_aa: CASSSDGYTEAFF
j_call: TRBJ1-1
d_call: NA
v_call: TRBV13
clone_size: many

cdr3_nt: TGCAGTGCTAGAGACCCGGACAGCACAGATACGCAGTATTTT
cdr3_aa: CSARDPDSTDTQYF
j_call: TRBJ2-3
d_call: NA
v_call: TRBV20-1
clone_size: many

cdr3_nt: TGTGCCAGCAGCTTAGACCTAGCGGGGGGTCCAAATGAGCAGTTCTTC
cdr3_aa: CASSLDLAGGPNEQFF
j_call: TRBJ2-1
d_call: TRBD2
v_call: TRBV7-9
clone_size: many

cdr3_nt: TGCGCCAGCAGCCTACTCAAAAGGACAGGGCGGTACACTGAAGCTTTCTTT
cdr3_aa: CASSLLKRTGRYTEAFF
j_call: TRBJ1-1
d_call: TRBD1
v_call: TRBV5-1
clone_size: many

cdr3_nt: TGTGCCAGCAGCTCCGCCTTAACCCTAGCGGTCCAAGAGACCCAGTACTTC
cdr3_aa: CASSSALTLAVQETQYF
j_call: TRBJ2-5
d_call: TRBD2
v_call: TRBV7-9
clone_size: many

cdr3_nt: TGTGCCAGCAGCTTAGGACTAGCGAGCGACGAGCAGTACTTC
cdr3_aa: CASSLGLASDEQYF
j_call: TRBJ2-7
d_call: TRBD2
v_call: TRBV7-3
clone_size: few

cdr3_nt: TGTGCCAGCAGTCCCCTATTAAATGAAAAACTGTTTTTT
cdr3_aa: CASSPLLNEKLFF
j_call: TRBJ1-4
d_call: NA
v_call: TRBV27
clone_size: many

cdr3_nt: TGTGCCAGCAGGCCCCCGACAGGGGATAATTCACCCCTCCACTTT
cdr3_aa: CASRPPTGDNSPLHF
j_call: TRBJ1-6
d_call: TRBD1
v_call: TRBV12-3/TRBV12-4
clone_size: many

cdr3_nt: TGTGCCAGCAGCACGGGCCCCTACAACTATGGCTACACCTTC
cdr3_aa: CASSTGPYNYGYTF
j_call: TRBJ1-2
d_call: NA
v_call: TRBV12-3/TRBV12-4
clone_size: medium-sized

cdr3_nt: TGTGCCAGCAGAGCATTACGGAGAGACACTGAAGCTTTCTTT
cdr3_aa: CASRALRRDTEAFF
j_call: TRBJ1-1
d_call: NA
v_call: TRBV2
clone_size: many

cdr3_nt: TGCGCCAGCAGCCCAAAACTAGATGCCGGGACAGGGGGCGGCGAGCAGTACTTC
cdr3_aa: CASSPKLDAGTGGGEQYF
j_call: TRBJ2-7
d_call: TRBD1
v_call: TRBV4-1
clone_size: NA

cdr3_nt: TGTGCCAGCTCACCGGACGAGAACACCGGGGAGCTGTTTTTT
cdr3_aa: CASSPDENTGELFF
j_call: TRBJ2-2
d_call: NA
v_call: TRBV18
clone_size: many

cdr3_nt: TGTGCCAGCAGTGAACTAGCGGGGGGGCAAGAGACCCAGTACTTC
cdr3_aa: CASSELAGGQETQYF
j_call: TRBJ2-5
d_call: TRBD2
v_call: TRBV6-1
clone_size: many

cdr3_nt: TGTGCCAGCAGTTACGACAGGGTTAGGGAGCAGTACTTC
cdr3_aa: CASSYDRVREQYF
j_call: TRBJ2-7
d_call: TRBD1
v_call: TRBV6-5
clone_size: many

cdr3_nt: TGCAGTGCCGACACTCCGGGACTAGCGGGGCAATACAATGAGCAGTTCTTC
cdr3_aa: CSADTPGLAGQYNEQFF
j_call: TRBJ2-1
d_call: TRBD2
v_call: TRBV20-1
clone_size: many

cdr3_nt: TGCAGCGCGGGACAGACCTTGTCAGATACGCAGTATTTT
cdr3_aa: CSAGQTLSDTQYF
j_call: TRBJ2-3
d_call: TRBD1
v_call: TRBV29-1
clone_size: many

cdr3_nt: TGCGCCAGCAGCTTGGCTCCGGTGACAGGGGACTACGAGCAGTACTTC
cdr3_aa: CASSLAPVTGDYEQYF
j_call: TRBJ2-7
d_call: TRBD1
v_call: TRBV5-1
clone_size: many

cdr3_nt: TGTGCCAGCAGCCAGGCAACATCGGGTACCACCTACGAGCAGTACTTC
cdr3_aa: CASSQATSGTTYEQYF
j_call: TRBJ2-7
d_call: NA
v_call: TRBV4-2
clone_size: many

cdr3_nt: TGTGCCACCAGAACGGGAGGATACGGCACAGATACGCAGTATTTT
cdr3_aa: CATRTGGYGTDTQYF
j_call: TRBJ2-3
d_call: TRBD2
v_call: TRBV15
clone_size: many

cdr3_nt: TGTGCCAGCAGCTTAAGCGGCACCGGGGAGCTGTTTTTT
cdr3_aa: CASSLSGTGELFF
j_call: TRBJ2-2
d_call: NA
v_call: TRBV7-2
clone_size: many

cdr3_nt: TGTGCCAGCAGCTTAACATACGAGCAGTACTTC
cdr3_aa: CASSLTYEQYF
j_call: TRBJ2-7
d_call: NA
v_call: TRBV7-9
clone_size: many

cdr3_nt: TGCGCCAGCAGCAAGGATGGGATGGTCCAAGAGACCCAGTACTTC
cdr3_aa: CASSKDGMVQETQYF
j_call: TRBJ2-5
d_call: NA
v_call: TRBV5-1
clone_size: many

cdr3_nt: TGTGCCAGCAGCTTACCGGACAGATCCTACGAGCAGTACTTC
cdr3_aa: CASSLPDRSYEQYF
j_call: TRBJ2-7
d_call: NA
v_call: TRBV7-9
clone_size: many

cdr3_nt: TGTGCCAGCAGTGCTAACCGGGACAGGCGGTACTTC
cdr3_aa: CASSANRDRRYF
j_call: TRBJ2-7
d_call: TRBD1
v_call: TRBV6-1
clone_size: many

cdr3_nt: TGTGCCAGCAGCTTAAGGGAGACAGGGACAGATACGCAGTATTTT
cdr3_aa: CASSLRETGTDTQYF
j_call: TRBJ2-3
d_call: TRBD1
v_call: TRBV11-2
clone_size: many

cdr3_nt: TGTGCCACCAAAACGAGGACCGGAGATACGCAGTATTTT
cdr3_aa: CATKTRTGDTQYF
j_call: TRBJ2-3
d_call: NA
v_call: TRBV15
clone_size: many

cdr3_nt: TGCGCCAGCAGCAAAGACAGGAATCAGAATGAGCAGTTCTTC
cdr3_aa: CASSKDRNQNEQFF
j_call: TRBJ2-1
d_call: NA
v_call: TRBV5-1
clone_size: many

cdr3_nt: TGTGCCAGCCGCCGGGGAAGCGAGCAGTTCTTC
cdr3_aa: CASRRGSEQFF
j_call: TRBJ2-1
d_call: NA
v_call: TRBV7-2
clone_size: many

cdr3_nt: TGTGCCAGCATCAAAGACCGGGGCGCGAGGGTCACTGAAGCTTTCTTT
cdr3_aa: CASIKDRGARVTEAFF
j_call: TRBJ1-1
d_call: NA
v_call: TRBV6-5
clone_size: many

cdr3_nt: TGTGCCAGCAGCCCCTCCCGTGTAGGGGTGTCAGGGCGCACACGCGGCTACACCTTC
cdr3_aa: CASSPSRVGVSGRTRGYTF
j_call: TRBJ1-2
d_call: NA
v_call: TRBV14
clone_size: many

cdr3_nt: TGCAGTGCTAGAGATAACAGGGGGCGCGAGGCTGAAGCTTTCTTT
cdr3_aa: CSARDNRGREAEAFF
j_call: TRBJ1-1
d_call: TRBD1
v_call: TRBV20-1
clone_size: many

cdr3_nt: TGCAGCGTTGTAACGCGAACTGAAGCTTTCTTT
cdr3_aa: CSVVTRTEAFF
j_call: TRBJ1-1
d_call: NA
v_call: TRBV29-1
clone_size: many

cdr3_nt: TGCAGTGCCGCCGGGACTAGCTCCTACGAGCAGTACTTC
cdr3_aa: CSAAGTSSYEQYF
j_call: TRBJ2-7
d_call: TRBD2
v_call: TRBV20-1
clone_size: NA

cdr3_nt: TGTGCCAGCAGTTTAGACACAAATCAGCCCCAGCATTTT
cdr3_aa: CASSLDTNQPQHF
j_call: TRBJ1-5
d_call: NA
v_call: TRBV12-3/TRBV12-4
clone_size: many

cdr3_nt: TGCGCCAGCAGCGAGGTCTCAACCTACGAGCAGTACTTC
cdr3_aa: CASSEVSTYEQYF
j_call: TRBJ2-7
d_call: NA
v_call: TRBV5-1
clone_size: many

cdr3_nt: TGTGCCATCAGGACCGGGACAGGGATCGCCTACGAGCAGTACTTC
cdr3_aa: CAIRTGTGIAYEQYF
j_call: TRBJ2-7
d_call: TRBD1
v_call: TRBV10-3
clone_size: many

cdr3_nt: TGCGCCAGCAGCCATGGTCGAGCTCGGACTGGGGCCAACGTCCTGACTTTC
cdr3_aa: CASSHGRARTGANVLTF
j_call: TRBJ2-6
d_call: NA
v_call: TRBV4-1
clone_size: few

cdr3_nt: TGTGCCAGCAGTTTATCCCCCGGGGGGAGCGCAGATACGCAGTATTTT
cdr3_aa: CASSLSPGGSADTQYF
j_call: TRBJ2-3
d_call: TRBD2
v_call: TRBV12-3/TRBV12-4
clone_size: many

cdr3_nt: TGTGCCAGCAGCCGAGGACTACTTCAAGAGACCCAGTACTTC
cdr3_aa: CASSRGLLQETQYF
j_call: TRBJ2-5
d_call: NA
v_call: TRBV7-6
clone_size: many

cdr3_nt: TGTGCCACCAGTGAGCGACAGCTCAATCAGCCCCAGCATTTT
cdr3_aa: CATSERQLNQPQHF
j_call: TRBJ1-5
d_call: NA
v_call: TRBV24-1
clone_size: many

cdr3_nt: TGCGCCAGCAATCGGGGGTCGGCCAACCATCCCACAGATACGCAGTATTTT
cdr3_aa: CASNRGSANHPTDTQYF
j_call: TRBJ2-3
d_call: NA
v_call: TRBV5-1
clone_size: many

cdr3_nt: TGTGCCAGCAGCCGACAGGGGGATCCCTCCTACGAGCAGTACTTC
cdr3_aa: CASSRQGDPSYEQYF
j_call: TRBJ2-7
d_call: TRBD1
v_call: TRBV7-2
clone_size: many